In this sample, the clone carrying this TCR beta chain turned up a few times. What it binds is not known. This record belongs to a study of T cells after yellow fever vaccination. Study-wide points: Weaker, the secondary response peaked sooner, at day 5 versus 15.

J was trimmed by 9 bases and V by 0 bases; bases with no gene match: 3. In germline, CDR1 is SGDLS, CDR2 YYNGEE. The CDR3 is 13 amino acids. TCRdb itself ran the 5' RACE reads through MiXCR, one entry per CDR3 protein. The table records 100,000 to 150,000 distinct CDR3 sequences, 7.5% to 10% of them present only once. This receptor was taken from a man between 18 and 29 years old who received the YFV17D yellow fever vaccine. Here the sequenced sample was CD8+ T cells sorted from PBMCs, taken on the day of the yellow fever booster vaccination. This chain joins TRBV9 and TRBJ2-1; TRBD2 agrees at 7 bases. CDR3 DNA sequence: TGTGCCAGCAGCGTAGGACTAGCTCCTGAGCAGTTCTTC. This encodes CASSVGLAPEQFF.